What follows are 8 T cell receptor beta chains derived from one specimen sequenced in a study of spatial heterogeneity in lung cancer. Described time point: sample taken at primary tumor resection. TCRdb fed the 5' RACE reads into MiXCR, producing one record per CDR3 protein. The sample yields about 21,000 distinct CDR3 sequences, around 5.3% seen once. The sequenced sample was PBMCs, obtained at surgery. The source is a male donor with early-stage non-small cell lung cancer.

This clonotype was counted at least ten times. V and J are TRBV6-2 or TRBV6-3 and TRBJ1-2, with 8 bases that match TRBD1. V was pared by 8 bases and J by 2 bases, with 10 bases of the junction left unmatched. Germline V gene data show CDR1 as MNHEY and CDR2 as SVGEGT. The CDR3 length is 15 residues. CDR3 in amino acids: CASRLGQVMNYGYTF. For the CDR3, the DNA is TGTGCCAGCCGGCTGGGACAGGTGATGAACTATGGCTACACCTTC.

The sample holds a few counts of this clonotype. V gene TRBV7-2 combines with J gene TRBJ2-5, with 12 positions matching TRBD2. The CDR3 is 18 residues long. Germline loops: CDR1 SGHTA, CDR2 FQGNSA. The junction had 14 bases not matched to a gene; V was cut back by 5 bases and J by 4 bases. The CDR3 protein is CASSPRLRLAGVIETQYF. The CDR3 DNA sequence: TGTGCCAGCAGCCCCCGCCTCAGACTAGCGGGAGTAATAGAGACCCAGTACTTC.

This clonotype was recorded at least ten times. The chain recombines TRBV18 with TRBJ2-7, with 7 bases lining up with TRBD1. V lost 3 bases, J lost 6 bases, and 11 bases stayed unmatched. The CDR3 runs to 15 residues. Germline-derived CDR1 and CDR2 are KGHSH and LQKENI. CDR3 residues: CASSPRSDRSSEQYF. The CDR3, as DNA: TGTGCCAGCTCACCTCGATCGGACAGGAGCTCCGAGCAGTACTTC.

Many counts were recorded for this clonotype. The V call is TRBV4-1, the J call TRBJ2-3; no definite D call. Germline CDR1 is MGHRA and CDR2 is YSYEKL. The germline V and J ends were trimmed by 0 bases and 10 bases, with 11 bases remaining between them. This CDR3 has 13 residues. The CDR3 region is CASSQDATLAQYF. The CDR3 DNA is TGCGCCAGCAGCCAAGATGCGACTTTGGCGCAGTATTTT.

In its sample, this clonotype was seen a few times. This chain joins TRBV20-1 and TRBJ2-1; D is perhaps TRBD1 or TRBD2 (6 bases each). The germline gives CDR1 DFQATT, CDR2 SNEGSKA (reference sequence). V lost 1 base, J lost 8 bases, and 15 bases lay in between. The CDR3 loop spans 14 amino acids. The CDR3: CSARGGVGGYEQFF. CDR3 nucleotides: TGCAGTGCTAGAGGAGGGGTCGGGGGCTATGAGCAGTTCTTC.

In its sample, this clonotype was seen many times. CDR3 residues: CASSLGGPIREQYF. The DNA for the CDR3 is TGTGCCAGCAGCCTGGGGGGACCTATTCGGGAGCAGTACTTC. The chain employs TRBV28 and TRBJ2-7; maybe TRBD2 (6 bases). Germline lookup yields CDR1 MDHEN and CDR2 SYDVKM. The CDR3 contains 14 residues. The V end lost 6 bases, the J end lost 7 bases, and 19 bases lay between the germline ends.

This clonotype came up many times. V is TRBV28 and J is TRBJ2-2; 8 positions agree with TRBD1. Germline CDR1 and CDR2: MDHEN and SYDVKM. This CDR3 spans 14 amino acids. Trimming removed 7 bases from V and 5 bases from J; junction bases left unmatched: 6. The CDR3 bases are TGTGCCAGCACGCCGGGACAGGCGACCGGGGAGCTGTTTTTT. This translates into CASTPGQATGELFF. The full variable domain, rest sourced from reference TRBV28 and TRBJ2-2, is DVKVTQSSRYLVKRTGEKVFLECVQDMDHENMFWYRQDPGLGLRLIYFSYDVKMKEKGDIPEGYSVSREKKERFSLILESASTNQTSMYLCASTPGQATGELFFGEGSRLTVL.

This clonotype is termed medium-sized. The chain uses TRBV15 and TRBJ2-1, with D tentatively TRBD2 (6 bases). The CDR3 covers 16 residues. In germline, CDR1 is LNHNV, CDR2 YYDKDF (reference sequence). V lost 0 bases and J 6 bases, leaving 15 bases between the germline ends. The CDR3 region is CATSRDPAVAANEQFF. The CDR3 region has the DNA TGTGCCACCAGCAGAGATCCGGCAGTAGCGGCCAATGAGCAGTTCTTC.